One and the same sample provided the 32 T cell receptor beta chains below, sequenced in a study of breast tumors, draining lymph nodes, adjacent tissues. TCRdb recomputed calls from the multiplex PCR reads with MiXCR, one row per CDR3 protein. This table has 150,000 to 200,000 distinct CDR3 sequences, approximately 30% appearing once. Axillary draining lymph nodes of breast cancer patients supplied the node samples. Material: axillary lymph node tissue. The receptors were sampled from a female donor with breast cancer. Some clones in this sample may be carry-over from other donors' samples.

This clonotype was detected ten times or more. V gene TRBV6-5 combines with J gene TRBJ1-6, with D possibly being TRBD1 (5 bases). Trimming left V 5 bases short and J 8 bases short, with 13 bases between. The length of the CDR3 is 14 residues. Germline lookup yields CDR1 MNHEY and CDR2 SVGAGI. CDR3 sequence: CASSHRQGDSPLHF. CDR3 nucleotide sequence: TGTGCCAGCAGTCACCGGCAGGGTGATTCACCCCTCCACTTT.

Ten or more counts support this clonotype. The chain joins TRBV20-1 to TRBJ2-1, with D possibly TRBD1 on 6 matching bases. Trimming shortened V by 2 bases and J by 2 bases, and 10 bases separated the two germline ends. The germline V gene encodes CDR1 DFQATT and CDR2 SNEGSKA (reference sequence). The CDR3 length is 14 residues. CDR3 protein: CSARPGTPYNEQFF. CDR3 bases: TGCAGTGCTAGACCCGGGACACCCTACAATGAGCAGTTCTTC.

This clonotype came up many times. CDR3 amino acids: CASNTLSFGDQPQHF. CDR3 bases: TGTGCCAGCAACACGCTAAGTTTTGGTGATCAGCCCCAGCATTTT. V usage is TRBV6-2 or TRBV6-3 and J usage is TRBJ1-5; D unclear. V gave up 7 bases and J gave up 5 bases, with 18 bases separating them. The CDR3 is 15 amino acids. Germline V gene lookup returns CDR1 MNHEY and CDR2 SVGEGT.

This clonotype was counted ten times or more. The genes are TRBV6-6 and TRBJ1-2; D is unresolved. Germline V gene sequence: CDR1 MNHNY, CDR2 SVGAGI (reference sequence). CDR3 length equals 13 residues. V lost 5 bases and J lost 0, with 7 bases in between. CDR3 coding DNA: TGTGCCAGCAGTGACACCGCTAACTATGGCTACACCTTC. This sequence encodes CASSDTANYGYTF.

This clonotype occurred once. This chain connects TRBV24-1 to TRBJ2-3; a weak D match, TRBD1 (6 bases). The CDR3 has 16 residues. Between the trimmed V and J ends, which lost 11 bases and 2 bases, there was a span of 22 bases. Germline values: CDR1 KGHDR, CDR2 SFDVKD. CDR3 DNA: TGTGCCAGCAGCAACGGGCCCAGGGGCCCCACAGATACGCAGTATTTT. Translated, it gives CASSNGPRGPTDTQYF.

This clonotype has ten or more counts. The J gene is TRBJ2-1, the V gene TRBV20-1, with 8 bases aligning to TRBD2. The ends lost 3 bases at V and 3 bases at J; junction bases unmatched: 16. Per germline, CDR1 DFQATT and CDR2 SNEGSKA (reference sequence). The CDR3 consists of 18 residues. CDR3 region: CSARIARGRGAGYNEQFF. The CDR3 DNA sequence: TGCAGTGCTAGGATAGCCCGCGGGCGGGGGGCGGGCTACAATGAGCAGTTCTTC.

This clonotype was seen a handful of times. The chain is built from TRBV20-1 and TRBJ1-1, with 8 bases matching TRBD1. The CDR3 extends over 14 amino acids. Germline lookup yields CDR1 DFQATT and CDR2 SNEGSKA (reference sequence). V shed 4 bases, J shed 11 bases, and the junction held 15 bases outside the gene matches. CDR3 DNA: TGCAGTGCTACCCCAGGACAGGGAACGGGGATGGCTTTCTTT. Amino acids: CSATPGQGTGMAFF.

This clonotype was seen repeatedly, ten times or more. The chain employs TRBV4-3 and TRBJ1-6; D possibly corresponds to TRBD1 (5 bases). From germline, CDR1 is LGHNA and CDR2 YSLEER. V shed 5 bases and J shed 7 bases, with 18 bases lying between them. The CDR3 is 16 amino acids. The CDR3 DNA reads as TGCGCCAGCAGCGTTGACCGGTACGGGGCCAATTCACCCCTCCACTTT. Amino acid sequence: CASSVDRYGANSPLHF.

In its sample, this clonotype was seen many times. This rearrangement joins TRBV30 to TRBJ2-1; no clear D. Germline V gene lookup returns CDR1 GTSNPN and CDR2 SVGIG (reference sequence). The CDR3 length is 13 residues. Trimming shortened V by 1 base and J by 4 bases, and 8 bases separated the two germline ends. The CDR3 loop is CAWSGSLYNEQFF. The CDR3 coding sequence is TGTGCCTGGAGTGGGTCTTTATACAATGAGCAGTTCTTC.

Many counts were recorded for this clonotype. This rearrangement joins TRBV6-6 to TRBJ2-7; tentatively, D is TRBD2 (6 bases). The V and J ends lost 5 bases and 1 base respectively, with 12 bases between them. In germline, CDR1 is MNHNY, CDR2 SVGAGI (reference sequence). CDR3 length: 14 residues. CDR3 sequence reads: CASSKTDYSYEQYF. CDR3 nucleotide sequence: TGTGCCAGCAGTAAAACGGACTATTCCTACGAGCAGTACTTC.

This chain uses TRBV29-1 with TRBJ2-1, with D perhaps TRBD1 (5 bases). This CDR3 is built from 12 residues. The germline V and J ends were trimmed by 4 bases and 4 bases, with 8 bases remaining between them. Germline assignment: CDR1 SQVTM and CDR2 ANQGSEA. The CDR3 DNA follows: TGCAGCGTTGCCACAGGATACAATGAGCAGTTCTTC. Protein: CSVATGYNEQFF.

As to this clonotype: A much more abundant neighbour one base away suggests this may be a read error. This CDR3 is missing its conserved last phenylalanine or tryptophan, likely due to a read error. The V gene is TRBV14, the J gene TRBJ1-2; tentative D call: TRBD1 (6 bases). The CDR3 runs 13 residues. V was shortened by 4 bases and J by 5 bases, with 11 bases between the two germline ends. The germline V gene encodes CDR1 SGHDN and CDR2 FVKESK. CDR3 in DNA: TGTGCCAGCAGCCTACAGGGCGTTTATGGCTACACCTCC. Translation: CASSLQGVYGYTS.

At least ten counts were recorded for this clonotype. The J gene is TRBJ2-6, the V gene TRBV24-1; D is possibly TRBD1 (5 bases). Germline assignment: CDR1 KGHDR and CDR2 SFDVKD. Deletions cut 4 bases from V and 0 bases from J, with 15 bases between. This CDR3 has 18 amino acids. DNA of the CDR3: TGTGCCACCAGTGAGGCCGACAGATCCATCTCTGGGGCCAACGTCCTGACTTTC. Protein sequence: CATSEADRSISGANVLTF.

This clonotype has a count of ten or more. CDR3 residues: CASGLVDADEQFF. DNA of the CDR3: TGTGCTAGTGGTTTGGTAGACGCTGATGAGCAGTTCTTC. The chain recombines TRBV12-5 with TRBJ2-1; no clear D gene. This CDR3 has 13 residues. Trimming took 0 bases from V and 8 from J, leaving 8 bases between them. Germline V gene sequence: CDR1 LGHNT, CDR2 FRNRAP. Using reference TRBV12-5 and TRBJ2-1 for the parts outside the CDR3, the full variable domain is DARVTQTPRHKVTEMGQEVTMRCQPILGHNTVFWYRQTMMQGLELLAYFRNRAPLDDSGMPKDRFSAEMPDATLATLKIQPSEPRDSAVYFCASGLVDADEQFFGPGTRLTVL.

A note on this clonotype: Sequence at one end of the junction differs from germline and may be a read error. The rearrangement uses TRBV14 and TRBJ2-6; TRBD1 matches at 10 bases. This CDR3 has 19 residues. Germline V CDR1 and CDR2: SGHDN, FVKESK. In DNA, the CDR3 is TGTGCCAGCAGCCAAGCCGGGACAGGGGTGTCCTCTGGGGCCAACGCCCTGACTTTC. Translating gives CASSQAGTGVSSGANALTF.

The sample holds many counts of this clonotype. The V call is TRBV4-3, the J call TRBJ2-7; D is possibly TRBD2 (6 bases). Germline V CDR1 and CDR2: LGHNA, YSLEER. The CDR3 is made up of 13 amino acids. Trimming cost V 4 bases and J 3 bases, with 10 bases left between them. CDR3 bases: TGCGCCAGCAGCCGGGAGACTAGCTACGAGCAGTACTTC. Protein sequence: CASSRETSYEQYF.

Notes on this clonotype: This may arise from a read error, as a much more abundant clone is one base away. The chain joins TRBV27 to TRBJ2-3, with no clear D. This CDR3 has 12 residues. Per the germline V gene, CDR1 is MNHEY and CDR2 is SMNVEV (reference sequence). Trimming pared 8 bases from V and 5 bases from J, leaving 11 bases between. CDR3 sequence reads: CASGYYIDTQYF. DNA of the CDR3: TGTGCCAGCGGTTATTACATAGATACGCAGTATTTT.

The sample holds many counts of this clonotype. CDR3 nucleotide sequence: TGTGCCAGCACCTCGCAGGCGGCAGCCACAAATTCACCCCTCCACTTT. Translating gives CASTSQAAATNSPLHF. The chain couples TRBV6-1 to TRBJ1-6, with D hard to call. The CDR3 contains 16 residues. The V gene's germline CDR1 is MNHNS and CDR2 SASEGT. V gave up 7 bases and J gave up 7 bases, with 20 bases separating them.

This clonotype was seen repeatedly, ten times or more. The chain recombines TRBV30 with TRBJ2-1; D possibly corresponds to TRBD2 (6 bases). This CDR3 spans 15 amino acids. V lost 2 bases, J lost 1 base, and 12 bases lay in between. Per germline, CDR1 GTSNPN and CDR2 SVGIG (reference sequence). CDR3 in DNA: TGTGCCTGGAGTTCCGCGGGAAGGTCCTACAATGAGCAGTTCTTC. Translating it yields CAWSSAGRSYNEQFF.

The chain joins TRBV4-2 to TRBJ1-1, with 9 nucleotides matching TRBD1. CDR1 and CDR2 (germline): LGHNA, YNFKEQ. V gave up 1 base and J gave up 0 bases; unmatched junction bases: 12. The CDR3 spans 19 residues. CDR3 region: CASSQAGGTGYRMNTEAFF. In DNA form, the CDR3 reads TGTGCCAGCAGCCAAGCGGGGGGGACAGGGTATCGAATGAACACTGAAGCTTTCTTT.

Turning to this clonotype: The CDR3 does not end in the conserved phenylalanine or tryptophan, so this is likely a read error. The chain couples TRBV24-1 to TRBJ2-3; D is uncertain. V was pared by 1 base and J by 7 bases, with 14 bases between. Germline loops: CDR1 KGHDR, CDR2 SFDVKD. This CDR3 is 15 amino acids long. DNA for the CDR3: TGTGCCACCAGTGATTTTCGGATAGGTAGCTATACGCAGTATCTT. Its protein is CATSDFRIGSYTQYL.

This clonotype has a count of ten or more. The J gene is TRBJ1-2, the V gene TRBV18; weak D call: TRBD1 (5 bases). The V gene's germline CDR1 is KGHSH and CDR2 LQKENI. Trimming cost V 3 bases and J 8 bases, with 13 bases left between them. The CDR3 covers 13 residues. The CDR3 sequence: CASSPRTGGGYTF. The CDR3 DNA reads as TGTGCCAGCTCACCCAGGACGGGGGGAGGCTACACCTTC.

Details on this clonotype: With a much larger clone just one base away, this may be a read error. The chain's CDR3 is CSARDPAHSPTYNEQFF. For the CDR3, the DNA is TGCAGTGCTAGAGATCCGGCCCACTCGCCAACCTACAATGAGCAGTTCTTC. The chain joins TRBV20-1 to TRBJ2-1; D not certain. The CDR3 runs to 17 residues. Germline lookup yields CDR1 DFQATT and CDR2 SNEGSKA (reference sequence). Trimming pared 0 bases from V and 2 bases from J, leaving 17 bases between.

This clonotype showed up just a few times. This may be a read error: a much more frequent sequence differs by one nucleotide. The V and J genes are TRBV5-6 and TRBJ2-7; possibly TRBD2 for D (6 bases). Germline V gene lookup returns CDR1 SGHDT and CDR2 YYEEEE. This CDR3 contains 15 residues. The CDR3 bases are TGTGCCAGCAGCTTGGGCGGCAGATCGGACTACGAGCAGTGCTTC. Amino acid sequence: CASSLGGRSDYEQCF. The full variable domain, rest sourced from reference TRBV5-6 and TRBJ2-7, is DAGVTQSPTHLIKTRGQQVTLRCSPKSGHDTVSWYQQALGQGPQFIFQYYEEEERQRGNFPDRFSGHQFPNYSSELNVNALLLGDSALYLCASSLGGRSDYEQCFGPGTRLTVT.

The CDR3 is CASSELASTDTQYF. DNA of the CDR3: TGTGCCAGCAGTGAGTTAGCGAGCACAGATACGCAGTATTTT. This chain links TRBV2 with TRBJ2-3; TRBD2 is a possible D gene (5 bases). Germline-derived CDR1 and CDR2 are SNHLY and FYNNEI. The CDR3 is made up of 14 amino acids. Between the trimmed V and J ends, which lost 3 bases and 0 bases, there was a span of 7 bases.

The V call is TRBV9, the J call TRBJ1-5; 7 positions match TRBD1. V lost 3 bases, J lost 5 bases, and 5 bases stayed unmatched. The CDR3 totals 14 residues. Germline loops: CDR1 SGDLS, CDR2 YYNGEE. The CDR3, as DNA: TGTGCCAGCAGCGCCCCAGGGGGTGATCAGCCCCAGCATTTT. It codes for CASSAPGGDQPQHF.

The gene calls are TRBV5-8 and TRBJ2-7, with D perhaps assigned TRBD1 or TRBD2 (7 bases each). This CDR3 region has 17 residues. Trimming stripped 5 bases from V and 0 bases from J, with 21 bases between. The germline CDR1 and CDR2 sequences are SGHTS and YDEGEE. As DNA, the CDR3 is TGTGCCAGCAGATTCTTCAGGGGGGGGGCGGGCTCCTACGAGCAGTACTTC. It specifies CASRFFRGGAGSYEQYF.

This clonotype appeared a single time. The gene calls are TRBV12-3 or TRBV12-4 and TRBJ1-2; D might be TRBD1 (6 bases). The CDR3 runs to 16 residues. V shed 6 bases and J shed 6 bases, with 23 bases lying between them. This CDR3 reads CASSYLSRGGLDGYTF. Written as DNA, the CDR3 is TGTGCCAGCAGCTACCTTTCTCGTGGGGGGCTCGATGGCTACACCTTC.

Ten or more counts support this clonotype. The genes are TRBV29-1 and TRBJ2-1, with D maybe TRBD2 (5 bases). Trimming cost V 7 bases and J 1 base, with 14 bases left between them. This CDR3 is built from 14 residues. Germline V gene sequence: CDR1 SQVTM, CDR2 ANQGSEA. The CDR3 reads CSARGQFSYNEQFF. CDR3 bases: TGCAGCGCCCGAGGGCAGTTTTCCTACAATGAGCAGTTCTTC.

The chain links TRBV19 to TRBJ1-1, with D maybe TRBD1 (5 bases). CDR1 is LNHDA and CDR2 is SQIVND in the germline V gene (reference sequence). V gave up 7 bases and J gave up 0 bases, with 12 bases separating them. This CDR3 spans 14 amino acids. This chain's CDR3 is CASTRDRLNTEAFF. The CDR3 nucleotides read TGTGCCAGTACCCGGGACCGATTGAACACTGAAGCTTTCTTT.

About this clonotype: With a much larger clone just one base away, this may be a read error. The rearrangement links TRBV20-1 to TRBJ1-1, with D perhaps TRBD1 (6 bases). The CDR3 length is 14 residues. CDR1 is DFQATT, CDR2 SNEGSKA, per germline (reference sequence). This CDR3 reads CSADYRASNTEALF. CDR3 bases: TGCAGTGCGGACTACAGGGCCTCGAACACTGAAGCTCTCTTT.

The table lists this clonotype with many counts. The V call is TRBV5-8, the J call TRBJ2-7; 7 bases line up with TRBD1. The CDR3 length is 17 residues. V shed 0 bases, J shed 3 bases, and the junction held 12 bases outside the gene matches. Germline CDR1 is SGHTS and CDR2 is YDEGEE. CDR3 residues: CASSLAGGQMGGYEQYF. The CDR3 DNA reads TGTGCCAGCAGCTTGGCTGGGGGACAGATGGGTGGCTACGAGCAGTACTTC.